This TCR beta chain appears in the sequencing data of a study of PD-1 blockade in classical Hodgkin lymphoma. Study-wide context: Each patient was given nivolumab 3 mg/kg through a vein every 2 weeks.

Profiling relied on immunoSEQ multiplex PCR, and the TCRdb table lists in-frame clones only, not all of them. The sample contains fewer than 30,000 clones, less than 85% of which appear only once. V lost 10 bases to trimming and J lost 3 bases, with 15 bases between them. Germline lookup yields CDR1 MNHNY and CDR2 SVGAGI (reference sequence). The CDR3 length is 13 residues. Time point in this sample: cycle 4 day 1 (C4D1), after 5 to 7 weeks of nivolumab. Each patient relapsed following autologous stem cell transplantation, and prior brentuximab vedotin exposure differed. The CD4+ T cells used were purified from thawed PBMCs through magnetic negative selection. Reported best responses ranged across complete response, partial response or progressive disease.

This receptor was taken from a human donor with classical Hodgkin lymphoma. The material was CD4+ T cells from blood, obtained before the fourth cycle of nivolumab. The rearrangement links TRBV6-6 to TRBJ1-2; unclear D gene. CDR3: CATYAVSDYGYTF. CDR3 in DNA: TGTGCCACTTATGCTGTGAGCGACTATGGCTACACCTTC.